The subject of this entry is one T cell receptor beta chain. Its target antigen remains unknown. No much larger clone is present one base from it, and per-base qualities are unavailable. Repertoire sequencing was done on genomic DNA taken from frozen pancreas tissue. The DNeasy Blood and Tissue Kit was used to extract roughly 1.9-3.4 ug of genomic DNA from umbilical cord blood or frozen pancreas. Including cysteine and phenylalanine, the CDR3 has 14 amino acids. Only the CDR3 part of the read is kept: 42 bases, read in frame from the first base. The V and J ends are trimmed by 5 bases and 6 bases, leaving 13 bases between them. Taken from the germline V gene (reference sequence), the CDR1 and CDR2 loops are LNHNV and YYDKDF. The sample originates from a study of fetal regulatory T cell absence and autoimmunity (dated by TCRdb to about 2017). Background for the entire study: Exocrine pancreas autoimmunity was seen in the IPEX patients without clinical diabetes. What the study reported, not specific to this receptor: The oligoclonal enrichment was interpreted as supporting antigen-driven autoimmunity in the pancreas before birth in IPEX syndrome. Cord blood and pancreas had broadly similar TRB gene family usage, which resembled published neonatal and adult repertoires. Significant oligoclonal enrichment of the TCR compartment was observed in pancreas versus cord blood, with some top clones enriched more than 100-fold.

On the immunoSEQ human TCRbeta survey platform, TCRbeta CDR3 regions were amplified and barcoded with a two-step multiplex PCR. Libraries were sequenced on Illumina instruments, with IgH sequenced in parallel from the same samples. The original pipeline was this. To remove PCR and sequencing errors, raw reads were filtered against IMGT V, D, J definitions and grouped with a nearest-neighbor algorithm. Clones were defined as identical nucleotide sequences, and differential abundance between tissues was assessed by per-clone Fisher exact tests with a pFDR threshold of p<0.01. Clones whose frequencies were too low for statistical inference were excluded by a minimum inclusion filter of 10 in either sample. The immunoSEQ Analyzer was used for pairwise clonal comparisons, and IMGT tools were used to assess gene family usage. As stored in TCRdb, this immuneACCESS dataset retains in-frame rearrangements with V and J assigned. A fraction of the clones does not appear; measured against another copy, unresolved V genes explain less than half of the discrepancy, and the remainder lacks a known reason. V, J and clone size are those of that table, while D and trimming were read from the DNA. The sample yields 85,000 to 100,000 clones; less than 80% were counted once. About 2.1% of the sample goes to the ten largest clones.

The clonotype originates from a male donor with IPEX syndrome. Sample: pancreas tissue. The V gene is TRBV15 and the J gene is TRBJ2-2; no D gene call is confident. The DNA sequence is as follows: TGTGCCACCAGCGCAGAGAGGAGTGCCGGGGAGCTGTTTTTT. Its product reads: CATSAERSAGELFF. The CDR3, completed at both ends by the reference TRBV15 and TRBJ2-2 genes, gives the full variable domain DAMVIQNPRYQVTQFGKPVTLSCSQTLNHNVMYWYQQKSSQAPKLLFHYYDKDFNNEADTPDNFQSRRPNTSFCFLDIRSPGLGDTAMYLCATSAERSAGELFFGEGSRLTVL.